This T cell receptor beta chain was identified in a study of T cell clonotyping in hematopoietic cell transplantation. The study, taken as a whole, reports: Broader posttransplant TCR repertoire diversity was predicted by graft donor and pretransplant recipient Inverse Simpson Index values. Few recipient clonotypes overlapped donors; over 95% were de novo at given depth. After transplant, recipient diversity fell while pathologically expanded clonotypes grew through day 180.

The table came from immunoSEQ multiplex PCR; TCRdb's copy has only in-frame clones and leaves some out. The repertoire holds under 15,000 clones, with roughly 80% as singletons. For this clone: What it recognizes is unknown.

The receptor was isolated from a female patient in her thirties or forties who had an allogeneic stem cell transplant from a related donor, so T cells may come from the graft donor. Some clones in this sample may be carry-over from other donors' samples. This sample comprised PBMCs, obtained 100 days after allogeneic stem cell transplant.

The CDR3 region is CAWNRDRFTDTQYF. The CDR3 DNA sequence: TGTGCCTGGAACCGGGACAGGTTCACAGATACGCAGTATTTT. The chain joins TRBV30 to TRBJ2-3, with TRBD1 matching over 8 bases. Germline-derived CDR1 and CDR2 are GTSNPN and SVGIG (reference sequence). J lost 2 bases, V lost 4 bases, and 5 bases had no gene match. The CDR3 runs 14 residues.